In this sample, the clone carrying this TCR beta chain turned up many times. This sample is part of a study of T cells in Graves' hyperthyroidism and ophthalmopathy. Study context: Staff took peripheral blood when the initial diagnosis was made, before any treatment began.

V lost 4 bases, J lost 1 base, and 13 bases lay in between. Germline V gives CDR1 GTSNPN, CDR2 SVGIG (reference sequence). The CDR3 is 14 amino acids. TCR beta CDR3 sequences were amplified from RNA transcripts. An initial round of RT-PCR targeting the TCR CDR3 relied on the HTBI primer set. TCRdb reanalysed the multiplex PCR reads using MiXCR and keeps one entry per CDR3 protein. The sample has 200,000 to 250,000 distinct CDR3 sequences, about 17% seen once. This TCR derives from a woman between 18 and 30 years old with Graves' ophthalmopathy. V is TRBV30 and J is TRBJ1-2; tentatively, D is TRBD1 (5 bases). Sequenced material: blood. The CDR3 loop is CAWNGGDINYGYTF. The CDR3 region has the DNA TGTGCCTGGAATGGAGGGGATATTAACTATGGCTACACCTTC. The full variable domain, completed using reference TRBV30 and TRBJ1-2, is SQTIHQWPATLVQPVGSPLSLECTVEGTSNPNLYWYRQAAGRGLQLLFYSVGIGQISSEVPQNLSASRPQDRQFILSSKKLLLSDSGFYLCAWNGGDINYGYTFGSGTRLTVV.